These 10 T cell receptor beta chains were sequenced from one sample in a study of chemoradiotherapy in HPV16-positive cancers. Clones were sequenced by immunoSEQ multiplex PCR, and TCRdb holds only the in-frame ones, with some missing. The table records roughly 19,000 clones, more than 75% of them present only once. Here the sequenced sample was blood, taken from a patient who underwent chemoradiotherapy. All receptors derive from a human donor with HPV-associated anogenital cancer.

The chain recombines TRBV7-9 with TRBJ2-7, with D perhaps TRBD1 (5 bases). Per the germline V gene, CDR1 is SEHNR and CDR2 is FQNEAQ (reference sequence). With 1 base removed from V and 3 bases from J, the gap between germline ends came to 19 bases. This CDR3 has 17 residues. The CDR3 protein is CASSLEVLGQIRYEQYF. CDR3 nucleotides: TGTGCCAGCAGCTTAGAAGTTTTGGGGCAGATCCGCTACGAGCAGTACTTC.

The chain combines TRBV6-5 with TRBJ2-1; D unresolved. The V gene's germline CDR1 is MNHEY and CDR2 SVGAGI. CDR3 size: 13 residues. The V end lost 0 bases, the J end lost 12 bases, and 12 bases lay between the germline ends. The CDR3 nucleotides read TGTGCCAGCAGTTACTCGATGAGGCAAGGGCAGTTCTTC. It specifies CASSYSMRQGQFF.

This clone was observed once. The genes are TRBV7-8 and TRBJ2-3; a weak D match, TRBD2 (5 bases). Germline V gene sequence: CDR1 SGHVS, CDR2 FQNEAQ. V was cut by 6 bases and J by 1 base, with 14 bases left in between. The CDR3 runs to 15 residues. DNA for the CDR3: TGTGCCAGCAGTGCTAGCAGCGCACGCACAGATACGCAGTATTTT. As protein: CASSASSARTDTQYF.

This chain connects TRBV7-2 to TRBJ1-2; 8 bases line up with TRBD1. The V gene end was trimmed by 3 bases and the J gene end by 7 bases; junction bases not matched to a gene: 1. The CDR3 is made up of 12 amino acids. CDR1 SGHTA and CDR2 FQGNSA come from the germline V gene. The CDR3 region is CASSLTGVGYTF. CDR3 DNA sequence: TGTGCCAGCAGCTTGACAGGGGTTGGCTACACCTTC.

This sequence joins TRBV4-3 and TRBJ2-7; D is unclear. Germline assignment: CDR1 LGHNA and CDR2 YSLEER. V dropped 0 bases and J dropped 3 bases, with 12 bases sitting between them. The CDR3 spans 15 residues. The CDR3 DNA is TGCGCCAGCAGCCAAGATTTTAGGGAAAGCTACGAGCAGTACTTC. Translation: CASSQDFRESYEQYF.

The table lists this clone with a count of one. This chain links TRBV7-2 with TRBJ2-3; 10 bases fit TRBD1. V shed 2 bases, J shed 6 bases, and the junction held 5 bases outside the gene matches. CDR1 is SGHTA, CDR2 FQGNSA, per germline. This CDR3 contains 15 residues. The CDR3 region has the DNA TGTGCCAGCAGCTTATTCGGGACAGGGGTGGATACGCAGTATTTT. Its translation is CASSLFGTGVDTQYF.

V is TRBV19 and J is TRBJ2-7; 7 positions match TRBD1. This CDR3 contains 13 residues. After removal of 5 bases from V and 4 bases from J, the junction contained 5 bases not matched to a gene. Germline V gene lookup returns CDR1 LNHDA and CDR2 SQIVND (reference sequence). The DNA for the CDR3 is TGTGCCAGTAGTTCGACAGGGTGGTACGAGCAGTACTTC. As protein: CASSSTGWYEQYF.

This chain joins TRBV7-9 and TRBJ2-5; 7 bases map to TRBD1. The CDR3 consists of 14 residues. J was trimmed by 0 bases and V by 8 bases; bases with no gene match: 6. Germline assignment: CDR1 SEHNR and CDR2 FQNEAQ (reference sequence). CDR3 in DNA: TGTGCCAGCGTAGGGGGCGTTTACCAAGAGACCCAGTACTTC. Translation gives CASVGGVYQETQYF.

The CDR3 region has the DNA TGTGCCAGCAGGTCACTAAACTATGGCTACACCTTC. Its translation is CASRSLNYGYTF. V is TRBV6-5 and J is TRBJ1-2; no firm D call. V was pared by 6 bases and J by 2 bases, with 7 bases between. CDR3 size: 12 residues. The germline gives CDR1 MNHEY, CDR2 SVGAGI.

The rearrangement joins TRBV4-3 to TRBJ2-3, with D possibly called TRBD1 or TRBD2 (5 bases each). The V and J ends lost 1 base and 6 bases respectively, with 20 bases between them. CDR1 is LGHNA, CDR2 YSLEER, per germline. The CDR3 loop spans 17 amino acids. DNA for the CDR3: TGCGCCAGCAGCCAAGGGGGGAAGCGAGGGTTGCGGGATACGCAGTATTTT. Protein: CASSQGGKRGLRDTQYF.